This T cell receptor beta chain was identified in a study of T cells in Graves' hyperthyroidism and ophthalmopathy (dated by TCRdb to the late 2010s). For the wider study: Peripheral blood samples were taken at the time of initial diagnosis, prior to any treatment. TCR V-J signatures able to tell the groups apart were searched for in a discovery cohort of 100 patients, of whom around 42 had Graves' ophthalmopathy and under 65 had stable Graves' hyperthyroidism. Prospective prediction of ophthalmopathy was tested in an independent validation cohort consisting of some 18 hyperthyroidism patients and some 15 patients who later progressed to ophthalmopathy. The 90 or so discovery patients were randomly split 7:3 into training and test sets. Thyroid tissue and blood T-cell repertoires from over 5 Graves' hyperthyroidism patients were also compared in the study. After blood sampling, hyperthyroidism patients were treated with methimazole at a starting dose of 30 mg daily, and ophthalmopathy patients were treated with high-dose intravenous methylprednisolone. According to the paper, TCR Vbeta CDR3 sequencing was carried out on some 140 peripheral blood samples, which came from fewer than 50 ophthalmopathy, around 74 hyperthyroidism and approximately 17 progressor patients. What the research found in general, with its limitations: Sample size was not statistically predetermined, and blinding of investigators to group allocation was not performed. Most expanded thyroid clonotypes (frequency above 0.001) were also found in blood, which suggests that blood repertoires may mirror thyroid immune responses. During validation, the model predicted progression to ophthalmopathy a median of approximately 7 months ahead of onset, with just under 71% sensitivity and 72.22% specificity. In cross-validation, a model built on a 13 V-J signature told ophthalmopathy apart from stable hyperthyroidism with less than 90% sensitivity and about 81% specificity, and in testing the same model reached 80%/75%.

The TCR beta CDR3 regions were amplified from the RNA transcripts. A first-round RT-PCR of the TCR CDR3 used the HTBI primer set with the Qiagen OneStep RT-PCR kit. A second multiplex PCR round built the libraries, followed by size selection and purification. Sequencing of the libraries was done on an Illumina HiSeq2000 using paired-end 100 bp reads. The study's processing was this. SOAPnuke was used to process the raw data, removing reads that contained adapters or uncalled bases, had a mean Phred below 15, or lacked an exact match to the constant primer or identifier. COPE v1.2.5 was used to merge the high-quality paired reads, and each unique nucleotide sequence was defined as a clonotype. MiTCR v1.1 was used to align clonotypes to the IMGT TRBV, TRBD and TRBJ reference segments. The analysis was restricted to V-J combinations with a frequency above 0.0001, which together covered 99% to 99.2% of the repertoires. The TCS score was defined as the ratio of F50 (clonal expansion) to E x V (chaos), calculated using BLOSUM62-based TCRdist between CDR3 peptides within each V-J. Welch's t-statistics and random forest reduced some 510 V-J features to fewer than 15, which were used in a naive Bayes classifier (R e1071). In TCRdb, the public reads were trimmed at Q25 with fastp and aligned with MiXCR, with productive beta chains retained. Each CDR3 protein gets just one entry, which takes the most common genes and DNA from the rows behind it. TCRdb's processing, not the authors' own work, is the source of the V and J calls. Here the sample has 500,000 to 750,000 distinct CDR3 sequences; 15% to 18% occur a single time. The top ten hold approximately 7.4% of the sample.

A patient counted as having stable Graves' hyperthyroidism if no progression to ophthalmopathy occurred over 18 months of follow-up. Hyperthyroidism patients were aged 18 to 65 years and newly diagnosed, with disease duration of less than 2 months. The study excluded patients with uncontrolled infections, other autoimmune diseases, pregnancy or lactation. Clinical symptoms, serum thyroxine and TRAb, thyroid ultrasound, and orbital computed tomography formed the basis for the diagnoses. Ficoll-Paque density gradient centrifugation was used to isolate PBMCs from around 9.1 ml of fresh peripheral blood. Total RNA was extracted using Trizol reagent, and RNA quality was assessed on an Agilent 2100 Bioanalyzer. This clonotype was counted ten times or more. Its antigen remains unidentified. No qualities accompany the bases; no much larger clone lies one base away. The CDR3 goes from the cysteine to the phenylalanine over 12 residues. The only DNA kept is the CDR3, 36 bases in frame from the first base. Sequences SQVTM (CDR1) and ANQGSEA (CDR2) are obtained from the germline V gene. Trimming takes 4 bases from V and 4 bases from J, and the germline ends sit 10 bases apart.

The origin of this receptor is a woman in her 30s with Graves' hyperthyroidism. The receptor chain draws on TRBV29-1 and TRBJ1-1; TRBD1 could be the D gene, as 5 bases match. Sequencing was carried out using blood. The CDR3 here reads CSVVGVSTEAFF. The DNA is as follows: TGCAGCGTTGTAGGGGTTAGCACTGAAGCTTTCTTT. Beyond the CDR3, the reference TRBV29-1 and TRBJ1-1 genes provide the residues; the full variable domain reads: SAVISQKPSRDICQRGTSLTIQCQVDSQVTMMFWYRQQPGQSLTLIATANQGSEATYESGFVIDKFPISRPNLTFSTLTVSNMSPEDSSIYLCSVVGVSTEAFFGQGTRLTVV.